This T cell receptor (beta chain) was observed in a study of shared clonotypes between healthy human individuals. All donors were Caucasian adults living in Nashville, Tennessee. Some 90 million PBMCs were counted before genomic DNA extraction. This CDR3 comprises 16 residues. V lost 4 bases and J lost 0; bases outside the gene matches: 5. Germline CDR1 SGDLS, CDR2 YYNGEE. Assay runs were performed at deep level. Profiled with immunoSEQ multiplex PCR; TCRdb holds only in-frame clones, not every one. The repertoire holds fewer than 550,000 clones, with about 75% as singletons. The genes are TRBV9 and TRBJ2-7, with TRBD1 identical over 12 bases. This receptor was taken from a woman aged 40 to 50 in good health. Some clones in this sample may be carry-over from other donors' samples. The source material was PBMCs. The CDR3 DNA follows: TGTGCCAGCAGCTCGGGACAGGGGGCCTTCTCCTACGAGCAGTACTTC. As protein: CASSSGQGAFSYEQYF.